The clone carrying this TCR beta chain has only a few counts. The antigen remains unidentified. Only one heparinised blood draw was taken per donor, and its volume averaged about 120 mL. Of the isolated RNA, all was reverse transcribed, and so the sequenced material was expressed TCRB transcripts. TCRdb keeps only in-frame clones here, not all; method: immunoSEQ multiplex PCR. The sample lists about 150,000 clones; under 13% were seen once. This record belongs to a study of beta chain features in type 1 diabetes. The study's findings and limits: Moderately but significantly shorter TCRB CDR3s were found in Type 1 diabetes patients in all four CD4+ subsets. Individuals with type 1 diabetes displayed fewer insertions and more deletions at VDJ junctions.

Source material: central memory CD4+ T cells from blood. This clonotype originated in a man aged 25-45 years with type 1 diabetes.

The DNA of the CDR3 is TGTGCCAGCAGCAGACAGGCCGCAGATACGCAGTATTTT. This gives the protein CASSRQAADTQYF. This chain connects TRBV25-1 to TRBJ2-3, with TRBD1 as a possible D gene (6 bases). Germline assignment: CDR1 MGHDK and CDR2 SYGVNS. The CDR3 length is 13 residues. V lost 6 bases to trimming and J lost 4 bases, with 11 bases between them.